This T cell receptor beta chain was found in a study of cytomegalovirus exposure and HLA in healthy donors. The CDR3 runs 14 residues. From germline, CDR1 is SEHNR and CDR2 FQNEAQ (reference sequence). The V segment lost 4 bases and the J segment 5 bases; nucleotides outside the gene matches: 7. Generated by immunoSEQ multiplex PCR, the TCRdb table keeps only in-frame clones and is missing some. The sample consists of about 140,000 clones, roughly nine tenths of them appearing once. This receptor was obtained from a man aged 18-30 years in good health and CMV-seronegative. The chain combines TRBV7-9 with TRBJ2-7, with 8 nucleotides matching TRBD2. Material for sequencing was PBMCs. CDR3 sequence: CASSSPGGGHEQYF. Here the CDR3 DNA reads TGTGCCAGCAGCTCCCCGGGGGGGGGCCACGAGCAGTACTTC.